A single sample is the source of the 20 T cell receptor beta chains below, sequenced in a study of cytomegalovirus exposure and HLA in healthy donors. Researchers ran the PCR with 60 Vbeta and 13 Jbeta primers. Generated by immunoSEQ multiplex PCR, the TCRdb table keeps only in-frame clones and is missing some. Here the sample spans 150,000 to 200,000 clones, more than 75% being singletons. Sequencing was done on a sample of PBMCs. The receptors come from a woman aged 18-29 years in good health and CMV-seronegative.

The gene calls are TRBV4-3 and TRBJ2-3, with TRBD2 matching over 8 bases. The CDR3 extends over 16 amino acids. The ends lost 4 bases at V and 2 bases at J; junction bases unmatched: 8. Germline CDR1 reads LGHNA; CDR2 reads YSLEER. As DNA, the CDR3 is TGCGCCAGCAGCCCCCGGGGGGGGGAGACCACAGATACGCAGTATTTT. Translation gives CASSPRGGETTDTQYF.

This clone was seen only a few times. This chain joins TRBV28 and TRBJ2-7; 8 positions agree with TRBD2. V shed 1 base and J 6 bases; nucleotides not matched to a gene: 8. The CDR3 loop spans 15 amino acids. Germline V gives CDR1 MDHEN, CDR2 SYDVKM. The CDR3 sequence is CASSLSTGGPREQYF. CDR3 DNA sequence: TGTGCCAGCAGTTTATCTACGGGAGGGCCGCGCGAGCAGTACTTC.

The chain couples TRBV19 to TRBJ1-1; D unresolved. The V gene's germline CDR1 is LNHDA and CDR2 SQIVND (reference sequence). The CDR3 has 13 amino acids. Trimming removed 9 bases from V and 1 base from J, with 12 bases in between. The CDR3 region is CASSGLANTEAFF. In nucleotides, the CDR3 is TGTGCCAGCAGTGGGCTGGCGAACACTGAAGCTTTCTTT.

V is TRBV7-2 and J is TRBJ2-7; 8 positions agree with TRBD2. Trimming removed 7 bases from V and 6 bases from J; junction bases left unmatched: 11. Germline assignment: CDR1 SGHTA and CDR2 FQGNSA. The CDR3 runs to 14 residues. The CDR3 loop reads CASTPGVAGSEQYF. DNA for the CDR3: TGTGCCAGCACCCCCGGCGTAGCGGGAAGCGAGCAGTACTTC.

The table lists this clone with a count of one. The rearrangement uses TRBV7-8 and TRBJ2-5, with D perhaps matching TRBD1 (6 bases). The CDR3 spans 14 residues. V gave up 2 bases and J gave up 0 bases, with 7 bases separating them. The germline CDR1 and CDR2 sequences are SGHVS and FQNEAQ. The CDR3 sequence is CASSLNRDQETQYF. DNA of the CDR3: TGTGCCAGCAGCTTAAACAGGGACCAAGAGACCCAGTACTTC.

The count of this clone is one. The rearrangement joins TRBV30 to TRBJ2-6, with 9 bases identical to TRBD1. The CDR3 length is 18 residues. Per the germline V gene, CDR1 is GTSNPN and CDR2 is SVGIG (reference sequence). The ends lost 0 bases at V and 0 bases at J; junction bases unmatched: 6. The DNA for the CDR3 is TGTGCCTGGAGTGTGGGGACAGGGTTGGACTCTGGGGCCAACGTCCTGACTTTC. Protein sequence: CAWSVGTGLDSGANVLTF.

This clone was detected once. This sequence joins TRBV5-4 and TRBJ2-5, with TRBD2 identical over 7 bases. This CDR3 is 16 amino acids long. With 0 bases clipped from V and 5 bases from J, the junction kept 10 bases outside the gene matches. From germline, CDR1 is SGHNT and CDR2 YYREEE (reference sequence). The CDR3 here is CASSLGRGGPRETQYF. The DNA of the CDR3 is TGTGCCAGCAGCTTGGGGAGGGGAGGGCCCCGGGAGACCCAGTACTTC.

The chain couples TRBV29-1 to TRBJ1-2; D not resolved. Trimming took 1 base from V and 3 from J, leaving 15 bases between them. The CDR3 contains 15 residues. CDR1 and CDR2 (germline): SQVTM, ANQGSEA. Written as DNA, the CDR3 is TGCAGCGTTGAAGGGGGTACAGAGGGCGACTATGGCTACACCTTC. Residues: CSVEGGTEGDYGYTF.

This clone has only one observation. In DNA, the CDR3 is TGTGCCAGCAGCCCTGAGGCAGGGGCCTACGAGCAGTACTTC. This codes for CASSPEAGAYEQYF. The J gene is TRBJ2-7, the V gene TRBV11-2; D is perhaps TRBD1 (6 bases). Trimming took off 5 bases at V and 2 bases at J, with 13 bases between the two ends. CDR1 and CDR2 from the germline V gene are SGHAT and FQNNGV. CDR3 length: 14 amino acids. The whole variable domain, remainder taken from reference TRBV11-2 and TRBJ2-7, is EAGVAQSPRYKIIEKRQSVAFWCNPISGHATLYWYQQILGQGPKLLIQFQNNGVVDDSQLPKDRFSAERLKGVDSTLKIQPAKLEDSAVYLCASSPEAGAYEQYFGPGTRLTVT.

The V gene is TRBV9, the J gene TRBJ2-1; 9 nucleotides align to TRBD2. The germline V gene has CDR1 SGDLS and CDR2 YYNGEE. The CDR3 has 17 amino acids. Trimming cost V 0 bases and J 6 bases; bases outside gene matches: 10. CDR3 region: CASSVATYPSGVNEQFF. In DNA form, the CDR3 reads TGTGCCAGCAGCGTAGCTACGTATCCTAGCGGGGTCAATGAGCAGTTCTTC.

This clone came up once. The J gene is TRBJ2-3, the V gene TRBV6-4; possibly TRBD1 for D (5 bases). Germline V gives CDR1 MRHNA, CDR2 SNTAGT. Trimming removed 0 bases from V and 2 bases from J, with 12 bases in between. This CDR3 has 16 residues. CDR3 in amino acids: CASSDSPARDTDTQYF. The CDR3 DNA reads as TGTGCCAGCAGTGACTCCCCGGCCAGGGACACAGATACGCAGTATTTT.

V gene TRBV30 combines with J gene TRBJ1-6; no definite D call. Germline V lookup: CDR1 GTSNPN, CDR2 SVGIG (reference sequence). This CDR3 has 18 residues. V dropped 0 bases and J dropped 0 bases, with 15 bases sitting between them. This CDR3 reads CAWSVPEGQSSYNSPLHF. CDR3 bases: TGTGCCTGGAGTGTACCGGAGGGTCAGAGCTCCTATAATTCACCCCTCCACTTT.

The rearrangement links TRBV6-5 to TRBJ1-2; maybe TRBD1 (5 bases). Per the germline V gene, CDR1 is MNHEY and CDR2 is SVGAGI. This CDR3 spans 14 amino acids. V lost 6 bases, J lost 0 bases, and 11 bases lay in between. CDR3 amino acids: CASSPGVTNYGYTF. In DNA form, the CDR3 reads TGTGCCAGCAGCCCGGGGGTAACTAACTATGGCTACACCTTC.

This rearrangement joins TRBV13 to TRBJ2-1; 10 nucleotides align to TRBD2. This CDR3 has 16 amino acids. Germline V gene sequence: CDR1 PRHDT, CDR2 FYEKMQ (reference sequence). After removal of 0 bases from V and 7 bases from J, the junction contained 6 bases not matched to a gene. In nucleotides, the CDR3 is TGTGCCAGCAGCTTAGGGGTTAGCGGGGGGAAGAATGAGCAGTTCTTC. This codes for CASSLGVSGGKNEQFF.

Only a few counts were recorded for this clone. The gene calls are TRBV12-5 and TRBJ2-1; 16 nucleotides line up with TRBD2. The CDR3 is 21 amino acids. Trimming took 2 bases from V and 4 from J; bases not matched to a gene: 14. CDR1 and CDR2 from the germline V gene are LGHNT and FRNRAP. CDR3 DNA: TGTGCTAGTGGTTTGATCCCGGGGGGACTAGCGGGGGGGACACCTTACAATGAGCAGTTCTTC. Protein product: CASGLIPGGLAGGTPYNEQFF.

The chain couples TRBV7-6 to TRBJ2-7, with 9 nucleotides matching TRBD1. Trimming at V came to 6 bases and at J to 0 bases, leaving 12 bases not matched to a gene. Germline lookup yields CDR1 SGHVS and CDR2 FNYEAQ. CDR3 length equals 17 residues. CDR3 coding DNA: TGTGCCAGCAGTCATCCCAGACAGGGGGGATCCTCCTACGAGCAGTACTTC. This encodes CASSHPRQGGSSYEQYF.

This clone has just a few counts. The CDR3 nucleotides read TGTGCCAGTAGTATATCAGGGAACAGCAATCAGCCCCAGCATTTT. This codes for CASSISGNSNQPQHF. V and J are TRBV19 and TRBJ1-5; weak D call: TRBD1 (5 bases). Germline V lookup: CDR1 LNHDA, CDR2 SQIVND (reference sequence). CDR3 length: 15 residues. Trimming stripped 2 bases from V and 1 base from J, with 9 bases between.

V and J are TRBV2 and TRBJ2-7, with 9 bases identical to TRBD1. This CDR3 is built from 15 residues. CDR1 SNHLY and CDR2 FYNNEI come from the germline V gene. V was clipped by 4 bases and J by 3 bases; unmatched bases: 7. In DNA, the CDR3 is TGTGCCAGCAGTGCCCCGGGACAGGGATACTACGAGCAGTACTTC. Translated, it gives CASSAPGQGYYEQYF.

This chain joins TRBV2 and TRBJ2-4, with D hard to call. The CDR3 contains 15 residues. The germline CDR1 and CDR2 sequences are SNHLY and FYNNEI. V was clipped by 5 bases and J by 0 bases, with 11 bases between them. CDR3 DNA sequence: TGTGCCAGCAGTCAGGAAATATTAGCCAAAAACATTCAGTACTTC. Translated: CASSQEILAKNIQYF.

This sequence joins TRBV28 and TRBJ2-7; no clear D gene. Germline V gene data show CDR1 as MDHEN and CDR2 as SYDVKM. The CDR3 spans 12 residues. With 3 bases removed from V and 6 bases from J, the gap between germline ends came to 9 bases. This CDR3 is CASSFGWAEQYF. Written as DNA, the CDR3 is TGTGCCAGCAGTTTCGGTTGGGCCGAGCAGTACTTC. The full variable domain, with the rest looked up from reference TRBV28 and TRBJ2-7, is DVKVTQSSRYLVKRTGEKVFLECVQDMDHENMFWYRQDPGLGLRLIYFSYDVKMKEKGDIPEGYSVSREKKERFSLILESASTNQTSMYLCASSFGWAEQYFGPGTRLTVT.